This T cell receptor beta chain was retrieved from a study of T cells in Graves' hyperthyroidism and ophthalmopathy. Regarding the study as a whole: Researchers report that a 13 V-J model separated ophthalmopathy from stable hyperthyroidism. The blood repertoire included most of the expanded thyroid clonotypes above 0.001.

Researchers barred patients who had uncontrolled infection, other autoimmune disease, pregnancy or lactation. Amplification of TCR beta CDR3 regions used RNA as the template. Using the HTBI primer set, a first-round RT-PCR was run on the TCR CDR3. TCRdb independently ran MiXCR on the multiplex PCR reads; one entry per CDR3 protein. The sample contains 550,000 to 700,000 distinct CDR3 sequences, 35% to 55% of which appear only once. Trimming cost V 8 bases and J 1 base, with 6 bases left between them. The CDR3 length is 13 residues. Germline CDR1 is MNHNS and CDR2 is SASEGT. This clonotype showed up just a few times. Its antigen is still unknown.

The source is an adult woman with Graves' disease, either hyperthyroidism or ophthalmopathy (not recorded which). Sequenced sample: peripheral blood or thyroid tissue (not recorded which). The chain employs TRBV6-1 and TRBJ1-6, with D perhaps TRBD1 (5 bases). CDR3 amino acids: CASQGSYNSPLHF. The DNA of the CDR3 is TGTGCCAGCCAGGGTTCCTATAATTCACCCCTCCACTTT.